The clone carrying this TCR beta chain was picked up many times. This CDR3 has 11 residues. Germline V gene lookup returns CDR1 SNHLY and CDR2 FYNNEI. Deletions cut 7 bases from V and 3 bases from J, with 7 bases between. The protocol was immunoSEQ multiplex PCR, while the TCRdb copy is restricted to in-frame clones and leaves out a portion. The repertoire holds 150,000 to 200,000 clones, with roughly 90% as singletons. This record belongs to a study of control samples from healthy donors and cancer patients. The rearrangement joins TRBV2 to TRBJ2-7; D gene uncertain. The TCR comes from a woman between 50 and 59 years old in good health. The material sequenced was blood. The CDR3: CASILNYEQYF. CDR3 bases: TGTGCCAGCATCCTTAACTACGAGCAGTACTTC.